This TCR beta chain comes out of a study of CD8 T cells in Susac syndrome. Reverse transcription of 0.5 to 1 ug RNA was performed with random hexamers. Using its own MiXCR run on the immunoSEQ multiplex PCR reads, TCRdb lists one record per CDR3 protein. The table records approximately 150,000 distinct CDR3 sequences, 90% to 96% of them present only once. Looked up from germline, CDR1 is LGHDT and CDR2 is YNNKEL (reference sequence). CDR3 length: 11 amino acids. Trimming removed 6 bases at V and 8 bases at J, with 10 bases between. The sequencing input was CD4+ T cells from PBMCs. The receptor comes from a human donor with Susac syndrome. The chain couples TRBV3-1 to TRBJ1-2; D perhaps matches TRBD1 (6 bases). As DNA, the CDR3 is TGTGCCAGCAGACAGGGAATGGGCTACACCTTC. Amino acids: CASRQGMGYTF.